This TCR beta chain was captured by sequencing in a study of T cell responses to AZD1222 COVID-19 vaccine. TCRdb's copy holds only in-frame clones and misses some; the assay was immunoSEQ multiplex PCR. This table has under 60,000 clones, about 81% appearing once. The CDR3 runs 13 residues. The V end was cut by 7 bases, the J end by 2 bases, with 8 bases between. CDR1 and CDR2 (germline): SGHAT, FQNNGV. The TCR was taken from an adult in good health. The chain combines TRBV11-2 with TRBJ2-2; D gene uncertain. The specimen comprised peripheral blood, sampled on day 0 of AZD1222 vaccination. Here the CDR3 DNA reads TGTGCCAGCACCCGACCAAACACCGGGGAGCTGTTTTTT. Its protein is CASTRPNTGELFF.